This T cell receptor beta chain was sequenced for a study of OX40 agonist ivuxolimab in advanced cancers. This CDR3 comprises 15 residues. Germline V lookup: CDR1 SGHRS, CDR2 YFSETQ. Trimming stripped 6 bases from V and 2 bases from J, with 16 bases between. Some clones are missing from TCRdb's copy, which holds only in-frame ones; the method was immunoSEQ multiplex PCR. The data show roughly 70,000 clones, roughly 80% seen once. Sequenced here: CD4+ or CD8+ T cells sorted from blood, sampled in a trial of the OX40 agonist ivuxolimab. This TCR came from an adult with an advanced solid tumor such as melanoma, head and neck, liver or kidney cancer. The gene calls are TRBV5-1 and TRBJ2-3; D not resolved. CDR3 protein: CASNLLGGNTDTQYF. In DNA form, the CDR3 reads TGCGCCAGCAACCTGCTAGGCGGCAACACAGATACGCAGTATTTT.